This TCR beta chain emerged from a study of T cell repertoires in cytomegalovirus infection. Study in general: The study used recently identified HLA-C-restricted and well-studied HLA-B-restricted CMV epitopes. Both CMV infection and a matching HLA type were indicated by public TCR beta signatures. General study points: CMV carriers with the relevant HLA were identified by cumulative public TCR beta family frequency.

In this sample, this clonotype turned up once. Its antigen is undetermined. Using its own MiXCR run on the reads, TCRdb lists one record per CDR3 protein. Of 550,000 to 700,000 distinct CDR3 sequences in the sample, 40% are singletons; the top ten hold over 45%. Germline V lookup: CDR1 LGHNA, CDR2 YNFKEQ. The CDR3 is 15 residues long. V was clipped by 0 bases and J by 0 bases, with 6 bases between them. The sequence came from a human donor in good health (CMV status not recorded). Some clones in this sample may be carry-over from other donors' samples. The sample consisted of cultured PBMCs, taken from culture after CMV antigen stimulation. The rearrangement links TRBV4-2 to TRBJ1-3; no clear D. The DNA of the CDR3 is TGTGCCAGCAGCCAAGAGGGATCCTCTGGAAACACCATATATTTT. Amino acids: CASSQEGSSGNTIYF.